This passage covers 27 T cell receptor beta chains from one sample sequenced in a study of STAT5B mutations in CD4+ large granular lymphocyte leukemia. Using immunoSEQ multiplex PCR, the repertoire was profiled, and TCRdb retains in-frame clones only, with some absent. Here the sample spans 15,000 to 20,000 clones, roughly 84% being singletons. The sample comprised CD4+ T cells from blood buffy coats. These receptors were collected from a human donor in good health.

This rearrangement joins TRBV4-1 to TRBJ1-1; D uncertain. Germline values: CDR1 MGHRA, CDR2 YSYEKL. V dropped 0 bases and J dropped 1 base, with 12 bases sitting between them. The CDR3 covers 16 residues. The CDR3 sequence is CASSQERARSNTEAFF. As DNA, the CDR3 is TGCGCCAGCAGCCAAGAGAGGGCCAGGTCGAACACTGAAGCTTTCTTT.

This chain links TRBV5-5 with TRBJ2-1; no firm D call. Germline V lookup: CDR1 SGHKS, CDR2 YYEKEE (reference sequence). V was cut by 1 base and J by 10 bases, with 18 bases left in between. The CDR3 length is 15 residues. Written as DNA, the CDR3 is TGTGCCAGCAGCTTGCTTGGTGAATTAAGGATAGAGCAGTTCTTC. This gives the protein CASSLLGELRIEQFF.

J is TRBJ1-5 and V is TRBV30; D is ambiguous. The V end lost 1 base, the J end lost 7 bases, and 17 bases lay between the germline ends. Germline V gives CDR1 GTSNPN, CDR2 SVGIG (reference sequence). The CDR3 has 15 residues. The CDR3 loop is CAWSARSSAWQPQHF. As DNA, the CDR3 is TGTGCCTGGAGTGCACGCAGTTCGGCGTGGCAGCCCCAGCATTTT.

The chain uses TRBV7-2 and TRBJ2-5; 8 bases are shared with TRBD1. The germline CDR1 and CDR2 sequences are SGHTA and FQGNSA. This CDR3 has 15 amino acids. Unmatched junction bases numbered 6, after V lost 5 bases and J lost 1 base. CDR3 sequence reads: CASSHGQGPQETQYF. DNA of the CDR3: TGTGCCAGCAGCCATGGACAGGGCCCCCAAGAGACCCAGTACTTC.

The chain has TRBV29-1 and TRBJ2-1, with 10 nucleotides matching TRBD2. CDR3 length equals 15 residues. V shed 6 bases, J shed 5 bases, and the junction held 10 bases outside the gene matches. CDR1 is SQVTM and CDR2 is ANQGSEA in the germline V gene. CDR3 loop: CSVTRTSGHDNEQFF. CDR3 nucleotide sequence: TGCAGCGTGACCAGGACTAGCGGACATGACAATGAGCAGTTCTTC.

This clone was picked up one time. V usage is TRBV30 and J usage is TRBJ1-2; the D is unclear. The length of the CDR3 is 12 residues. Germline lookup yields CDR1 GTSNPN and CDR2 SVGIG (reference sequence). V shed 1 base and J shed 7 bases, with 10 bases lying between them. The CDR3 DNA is TGTGCCTGGAGTGGGAGGCGGGGTGGCTACACCTTC. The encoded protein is CAWSGRRGGYTF.

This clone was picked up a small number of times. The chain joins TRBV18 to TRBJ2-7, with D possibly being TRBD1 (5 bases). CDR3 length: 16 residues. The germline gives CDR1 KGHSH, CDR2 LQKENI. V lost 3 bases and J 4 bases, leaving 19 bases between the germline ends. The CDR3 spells CASSPSAGRQGYEQYF. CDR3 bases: TGTGCCAGCTCACCTTCCGCAGGACGGCAGGGTTACGAGCAGTACTTC.

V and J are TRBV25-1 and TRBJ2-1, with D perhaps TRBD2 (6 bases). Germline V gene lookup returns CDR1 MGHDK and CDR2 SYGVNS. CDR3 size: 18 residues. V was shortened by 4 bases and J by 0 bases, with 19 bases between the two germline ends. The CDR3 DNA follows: TGTGCCAGCAGTGGAAATTCGGGTGACGGGGGCTCCTACAATGAGCAGTTCTTC. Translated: CASSGNSGDGGSYNEQFF.

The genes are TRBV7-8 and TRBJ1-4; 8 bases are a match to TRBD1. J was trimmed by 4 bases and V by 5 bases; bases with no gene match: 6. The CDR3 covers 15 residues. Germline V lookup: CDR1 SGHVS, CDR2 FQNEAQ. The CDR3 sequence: CASSLGTGINEKLFF. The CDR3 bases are TGTGCCAGCAGCCTCGGGACAGGCATTAATGAAAAACTGTTTTTT.

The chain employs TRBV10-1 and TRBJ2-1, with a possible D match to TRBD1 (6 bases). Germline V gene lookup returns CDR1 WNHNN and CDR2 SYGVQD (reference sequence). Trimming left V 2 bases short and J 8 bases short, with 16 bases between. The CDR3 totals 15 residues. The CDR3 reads CASSETRGRLDEQFF. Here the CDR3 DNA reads TGCGCCAGCAGTGAGACCAGGGGACGGCTCGATGAGCAGTTCTTC.

As DNA, the CDR3 is TGTGCCAGCAGCTTAAGCCTACGGGCGACGCCTAACTATGGCTACACCTTC. Protein: CASSLSLRATPNYGYTF. The chain joins TRBV5-5 to TRBJ1-2; D remains ambiguous. Germline values: CDR1 SGHKS, CDR2 YYEKEE (reference sequence). Trimming took off 2 bases at V and 0 bases at J, with 17 bases between the two ends. The length of the CDR3 is 17 residues. Full variable domain (rest looked up from reference TRBV5-5 and TRBJ1-2): DAGVTQSPTHLIKTRGQQVTLRCSPISGHKSVSWYQQVLGQGPQFIFQYYEKEERGRGNFPDRFSARQFPNYSSELNVNALLLGDSALYLCASSLSLRATPNYGYTFGSGTRLTVV.

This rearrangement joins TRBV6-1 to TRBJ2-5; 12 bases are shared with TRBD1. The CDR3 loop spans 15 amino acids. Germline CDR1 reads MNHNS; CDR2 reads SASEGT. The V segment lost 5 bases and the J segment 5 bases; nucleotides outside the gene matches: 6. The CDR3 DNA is TGTGCCAGCAGTCTGGGACAGGGGGCCCCGGAGACCCAGTACTTC. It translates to CASSLGQGAPETQYF.

The CDR3 DNA reads as TGTGCCAGCAGTAAGGGACCCCGAGACTACGAGCAGTACTTC. The encoded protein is CASSKGPRDYEQYF. The V gene is TRBV2, the J gene TRBJ2-7; D tentatively reads TRBD1 or TRBD2 (5 bases each). This CDR3 has 14 amino acids. V was pared by 5 bases and J by 3 bases, with 14 bases between. Germline loops: CDR1 SNHLY, CDR2 FYNNEI.

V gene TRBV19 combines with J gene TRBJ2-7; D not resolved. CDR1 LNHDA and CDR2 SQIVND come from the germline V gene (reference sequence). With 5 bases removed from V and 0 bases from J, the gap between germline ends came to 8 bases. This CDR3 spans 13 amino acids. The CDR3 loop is CASSLELSYEQYF. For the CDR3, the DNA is TGTGCCAGTAGTTTGGAACTCTCCTACGAGCAGTACTTC. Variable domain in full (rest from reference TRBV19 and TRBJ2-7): DGGITQSPKYLFRKEGQNVTLSCEQNLNHDAMYWYRQDPGQGLRLIYYSQIVNDFQKGDIAEGYSVSREKKESFPLTVTSAQKNPTAFYLCASSLELSYEQYFGPGTRLTVT.

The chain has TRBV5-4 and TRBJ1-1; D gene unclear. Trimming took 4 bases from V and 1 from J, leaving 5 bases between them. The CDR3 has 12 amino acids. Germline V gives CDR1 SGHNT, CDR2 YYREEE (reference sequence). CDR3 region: CASSQKNTEAFF. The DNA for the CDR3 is TGTGCCAGCAGCCAGAAGAACACTGAAGCTTTCTTT.

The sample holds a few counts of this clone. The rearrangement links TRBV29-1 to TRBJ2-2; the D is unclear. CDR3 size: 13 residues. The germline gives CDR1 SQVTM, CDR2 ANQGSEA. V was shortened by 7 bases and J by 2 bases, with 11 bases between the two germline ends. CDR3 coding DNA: TGCAGCGGCAGAACTCGAAACACCGGGGAGCTGTTTTTT. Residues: CSGRTRNTGELFF.

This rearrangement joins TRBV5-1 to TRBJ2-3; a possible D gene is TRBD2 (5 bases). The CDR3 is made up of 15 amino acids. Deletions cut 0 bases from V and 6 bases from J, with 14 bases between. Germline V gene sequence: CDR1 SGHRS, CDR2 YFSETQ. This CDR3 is CASSLGGSSRDTQYF. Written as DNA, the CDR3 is TGCGCCAGCAGCTTGGGAGGGAGCTCCCGGGATACGCAGTATTTT.

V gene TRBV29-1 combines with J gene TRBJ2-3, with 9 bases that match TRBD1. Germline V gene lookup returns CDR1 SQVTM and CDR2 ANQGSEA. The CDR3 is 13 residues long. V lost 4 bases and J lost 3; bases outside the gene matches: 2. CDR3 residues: CSVVGQGTDTQYF. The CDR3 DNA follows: TGCAGCGTTGTAGGACAGGGGACAGATACGCAGTATTTT.

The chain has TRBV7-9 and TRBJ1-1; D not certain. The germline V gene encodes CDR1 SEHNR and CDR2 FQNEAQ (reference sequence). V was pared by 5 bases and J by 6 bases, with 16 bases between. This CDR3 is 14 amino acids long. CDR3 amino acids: CASSETRHSPEAFF. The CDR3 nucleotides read TGTGCCAGCAGCGAGACACGACACTCTCCTGAAGCTTTCTTT.

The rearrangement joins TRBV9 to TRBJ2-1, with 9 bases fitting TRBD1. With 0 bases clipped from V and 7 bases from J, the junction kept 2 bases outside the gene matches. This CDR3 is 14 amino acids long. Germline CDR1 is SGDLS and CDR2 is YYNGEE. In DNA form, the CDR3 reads TGTGCCAGCAGCGTAGCCGGGACAGGGAATGAGCAGTTCTTC. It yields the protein CASSVAGTGNEQFF.

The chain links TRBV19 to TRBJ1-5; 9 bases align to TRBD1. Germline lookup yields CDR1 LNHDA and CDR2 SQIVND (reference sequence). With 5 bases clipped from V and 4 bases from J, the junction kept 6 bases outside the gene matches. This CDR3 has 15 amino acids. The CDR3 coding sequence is TGTGCCAGTAGTGGTCCCGGGACAGGGAATCAGCCCCAGCATTTT. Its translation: CASSGPGTGNQPQHF.

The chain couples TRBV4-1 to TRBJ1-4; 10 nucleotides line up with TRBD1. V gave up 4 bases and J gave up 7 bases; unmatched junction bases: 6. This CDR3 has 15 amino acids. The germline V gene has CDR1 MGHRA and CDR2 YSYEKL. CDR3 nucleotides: TGCGCCAGCAGCCGAGGGGGGACAGGGGCTGAAAAACTGTTTTTT. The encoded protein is CASSRGGTGAEKLFF.

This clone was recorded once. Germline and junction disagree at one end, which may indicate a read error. CDR3: CATSRDGGRLLGELFF. For the CDR3, the DNA is TGTGCAACCAGCAGAGATGGGGGGCGCCTTCTCGGGGAGCTGTTTTTT. This chain links TRBV15 with TRBJ2-2, with D perhaps assigned TRBD1 or TRBD2 (6 bases each). CDR3 length: 16 residues. Germline CDR1 and CDR2: LNHNV and YYDKDF (reference sequence).

CDR3 amino acids: CASSYGDSLYEQYF. The CDR3 nucleotides read TGTGCCAGCAGTTACGGAGACTCCCTCTACGAGCAGTACTTC. The V and J genes are TRBV6-5 and TRBJ2-7, with unresolved D. Trimming stripped 2 bases from V and 3 bases from J, with 11 bases between. Germline V gene sequence: CDR1 MNHEY, CDR2 SVGAGI. The CDR3 length is 14 residues.

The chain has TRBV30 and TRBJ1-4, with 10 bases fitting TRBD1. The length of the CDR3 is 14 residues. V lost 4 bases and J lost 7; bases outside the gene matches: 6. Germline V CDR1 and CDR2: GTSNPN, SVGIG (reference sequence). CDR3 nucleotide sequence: TGTGCCTGGAACCGACAGGGGGCCAGTGAAAAACTGTTTTTT. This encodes CAWNRQGASEKLFF.

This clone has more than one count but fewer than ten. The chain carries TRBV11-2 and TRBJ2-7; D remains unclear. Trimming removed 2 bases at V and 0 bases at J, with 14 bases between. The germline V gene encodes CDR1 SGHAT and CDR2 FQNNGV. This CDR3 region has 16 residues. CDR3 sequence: CASSLKGPSTSYEQYF. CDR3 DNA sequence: TGTGCCAGCAGCTTAAAAGGCCCTTCCACCTCCTACGAGCAGTACTTC.

The CDR3: CASSPMGKEQYF. CDR3 nucleotides: TGTGCCAGCAGCCCGATGGGGAAGGAGCAGTACTTC. This chain joins TRBV6-6 and TRBJ2-7, with no clear D. Trimming removed 6 bases at V and 7 bases at J, with 13 bases between. The CDR3 runs 12 residues. Germline V lookup: CDR1 MNHNY, CDR2 SVGAGI (reference sequence).